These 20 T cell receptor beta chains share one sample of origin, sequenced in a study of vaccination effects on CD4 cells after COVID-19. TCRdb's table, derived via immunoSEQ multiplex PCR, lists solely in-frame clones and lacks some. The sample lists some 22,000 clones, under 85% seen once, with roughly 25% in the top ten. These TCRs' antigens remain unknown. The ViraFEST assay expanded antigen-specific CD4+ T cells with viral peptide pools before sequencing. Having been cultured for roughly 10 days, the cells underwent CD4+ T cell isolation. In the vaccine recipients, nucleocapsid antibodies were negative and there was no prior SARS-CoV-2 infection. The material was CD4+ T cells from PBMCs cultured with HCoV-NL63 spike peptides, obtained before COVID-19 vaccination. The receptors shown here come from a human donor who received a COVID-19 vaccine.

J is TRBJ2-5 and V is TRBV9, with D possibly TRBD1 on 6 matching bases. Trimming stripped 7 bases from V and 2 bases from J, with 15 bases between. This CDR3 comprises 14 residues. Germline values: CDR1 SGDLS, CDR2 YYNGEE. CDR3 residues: CASGKGQRQETQYF. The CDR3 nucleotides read TGTGCCAGCGGGAAAGGACAGCGGCAAGAGACCCAGTACTTC.

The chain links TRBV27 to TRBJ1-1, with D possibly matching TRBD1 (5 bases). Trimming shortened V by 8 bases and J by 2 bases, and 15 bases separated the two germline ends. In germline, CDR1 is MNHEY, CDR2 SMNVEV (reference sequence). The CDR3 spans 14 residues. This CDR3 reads CASSAGGLNTEAFF. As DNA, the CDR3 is TGTGCCAGCTCCGCTGGGGGGTTAAACACTGAAGCTTTCTTT.

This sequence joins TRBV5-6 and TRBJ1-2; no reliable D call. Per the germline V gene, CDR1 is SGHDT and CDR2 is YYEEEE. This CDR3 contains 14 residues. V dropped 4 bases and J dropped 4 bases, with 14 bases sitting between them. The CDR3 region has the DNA TGTGCCAGCAGCCGGATGGGTACGAGCTATGGCTACACCTTC. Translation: CASSRMGTSYGYTF.

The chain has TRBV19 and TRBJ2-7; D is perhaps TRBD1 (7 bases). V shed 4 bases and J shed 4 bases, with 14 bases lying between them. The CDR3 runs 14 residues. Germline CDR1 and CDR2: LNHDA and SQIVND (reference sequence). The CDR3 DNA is TGTGCCAGTAGTACCCAGGGGGGTGCGTACGAGCAGTACTTC. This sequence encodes CASSTQGGAYEQYF.

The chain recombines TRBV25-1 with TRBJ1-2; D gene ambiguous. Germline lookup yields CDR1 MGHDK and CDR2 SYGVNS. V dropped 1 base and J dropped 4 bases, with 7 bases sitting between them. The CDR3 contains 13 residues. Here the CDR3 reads CASSEWAAYGYTF. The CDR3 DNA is TGTGCCAGCAGTGAATGGGCAGCCTATGGCTACACCTTC.

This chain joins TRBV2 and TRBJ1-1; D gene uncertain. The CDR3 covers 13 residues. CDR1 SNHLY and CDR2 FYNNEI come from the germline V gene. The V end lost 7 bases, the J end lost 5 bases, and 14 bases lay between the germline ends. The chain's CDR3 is CASTAGVPTEAFF. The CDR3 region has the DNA TGTGCCAGCACCGCGGGAGTGCCAACTGAAGCTTTCTTT.

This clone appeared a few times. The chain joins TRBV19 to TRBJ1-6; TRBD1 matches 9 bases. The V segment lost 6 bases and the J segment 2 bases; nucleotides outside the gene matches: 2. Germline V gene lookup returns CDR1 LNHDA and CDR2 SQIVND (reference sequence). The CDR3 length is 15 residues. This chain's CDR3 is CASRRTGAYNSPLHF. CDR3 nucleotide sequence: TGTGCCAGTAGGCGGACAGGGGCCTATAATTCACCCCTCCACTTT.

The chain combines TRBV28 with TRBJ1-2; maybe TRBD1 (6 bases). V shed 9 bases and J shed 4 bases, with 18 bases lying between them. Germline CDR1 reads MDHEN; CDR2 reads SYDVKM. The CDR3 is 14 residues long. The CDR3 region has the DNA TGTGCCAGTCACCTAGGGGGGGTAGGCTATGGCTACACCTTC. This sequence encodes CASHLGGVGYGYTF.

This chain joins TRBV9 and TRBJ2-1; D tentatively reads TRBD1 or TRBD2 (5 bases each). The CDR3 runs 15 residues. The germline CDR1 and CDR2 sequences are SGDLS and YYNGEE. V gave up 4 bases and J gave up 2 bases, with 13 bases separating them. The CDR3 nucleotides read TGTGCCAGCAGCCCCCGGGACGCCACCTACAATGAGCAGTTCTTC. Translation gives CASSPRDATYNEQFF.

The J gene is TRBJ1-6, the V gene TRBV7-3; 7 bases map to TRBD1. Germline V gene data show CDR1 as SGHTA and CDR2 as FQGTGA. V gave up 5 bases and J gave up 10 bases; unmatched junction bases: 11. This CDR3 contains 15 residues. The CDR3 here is CASSPRQGQGSPLHF. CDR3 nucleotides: TGTGCCAGCAGCCCAAGACAGGGCCAGGGCTCACCCCTCCACTTT.

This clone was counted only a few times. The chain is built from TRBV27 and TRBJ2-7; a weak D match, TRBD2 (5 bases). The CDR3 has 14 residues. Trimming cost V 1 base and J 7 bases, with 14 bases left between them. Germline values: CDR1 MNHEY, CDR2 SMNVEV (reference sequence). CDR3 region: CASSLFYASGEQYF. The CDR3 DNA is TGTGCCAGCAGTTTATTTTACGCGTCGGGGGAGCAGTACTTC.

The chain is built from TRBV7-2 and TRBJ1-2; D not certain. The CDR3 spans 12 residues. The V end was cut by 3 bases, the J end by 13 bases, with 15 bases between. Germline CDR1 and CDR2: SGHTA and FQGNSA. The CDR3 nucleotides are TGTGCCAGCAGCTTCGTCGGTTCCCAGTGCACCTTC. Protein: CASSFVGSQCTF.

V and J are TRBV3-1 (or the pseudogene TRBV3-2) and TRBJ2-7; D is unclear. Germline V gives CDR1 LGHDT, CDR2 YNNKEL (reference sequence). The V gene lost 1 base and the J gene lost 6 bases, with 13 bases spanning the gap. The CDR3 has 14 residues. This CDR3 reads CASSQAVAALEQYF. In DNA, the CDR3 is TGTGCCAGCAGCCAAGCCGTGGCCGCCCTCGAGCAGTACTTC.

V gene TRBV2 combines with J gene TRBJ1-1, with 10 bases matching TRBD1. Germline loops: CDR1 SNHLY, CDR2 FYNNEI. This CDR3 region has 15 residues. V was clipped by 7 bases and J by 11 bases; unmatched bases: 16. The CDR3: CASTYRPGQGKRAFF. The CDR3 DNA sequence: TGTGCCAGCACCTATAGACCGGGACAGGGGAAGCGGGCTTTCTTT.

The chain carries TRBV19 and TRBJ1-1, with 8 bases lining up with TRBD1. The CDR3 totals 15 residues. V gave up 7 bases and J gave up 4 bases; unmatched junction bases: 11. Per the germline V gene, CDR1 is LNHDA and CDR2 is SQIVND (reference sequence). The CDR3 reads CASTTTGAVGTEAFF. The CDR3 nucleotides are TGTGCCAGTACCACGACAGGGGCGGTCGGCACTGAAGCTTTCTTT.

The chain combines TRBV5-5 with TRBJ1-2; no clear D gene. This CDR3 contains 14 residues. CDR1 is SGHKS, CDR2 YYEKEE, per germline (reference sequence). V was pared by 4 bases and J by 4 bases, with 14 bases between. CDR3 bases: TGTGCCAGCAGCCGGCAAGTTAGCGGCTATGGCTACACCTTC. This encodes CASSRQVSGYGYTF.

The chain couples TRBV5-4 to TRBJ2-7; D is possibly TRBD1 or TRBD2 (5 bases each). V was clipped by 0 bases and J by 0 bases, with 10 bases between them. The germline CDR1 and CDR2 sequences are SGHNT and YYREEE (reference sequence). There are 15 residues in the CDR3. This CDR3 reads CASSLGGASSYEQYF. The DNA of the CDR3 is TGTGCCAGCAGCTTGGGAGGGGCCTCCTCCTACGAGCAGTACTTC.

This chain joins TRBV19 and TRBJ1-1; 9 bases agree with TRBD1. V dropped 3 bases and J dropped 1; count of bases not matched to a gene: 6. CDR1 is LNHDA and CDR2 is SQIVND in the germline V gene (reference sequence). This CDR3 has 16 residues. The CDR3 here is CASSIYRGQGNTEAFF. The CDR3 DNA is TGTGCCAGTAGTATCTACCGGGGACAGGGGAACACTGAAGCTTTCTTT.

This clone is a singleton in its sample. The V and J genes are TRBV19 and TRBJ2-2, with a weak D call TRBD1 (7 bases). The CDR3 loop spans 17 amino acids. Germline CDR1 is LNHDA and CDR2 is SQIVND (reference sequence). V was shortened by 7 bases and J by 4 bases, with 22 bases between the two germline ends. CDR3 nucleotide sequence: TGTGCCAGTACGCGGGACAGTCGCCGGGCAGGCACCGGGGAGCTGTTTTTT. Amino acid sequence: CASTRDSRRAGTGELFF. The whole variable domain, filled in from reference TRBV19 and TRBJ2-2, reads DGGITQSPKYLFRKEGQNVTLSCEQNLNHDAMYWYRQDPGQGLRLIYYSQIVNDFQKGDIAEGYSVSREKKESFPLTVTSAQKNPTAFYLCASTRDSRRAGTGELFFGEGSRLTVL.

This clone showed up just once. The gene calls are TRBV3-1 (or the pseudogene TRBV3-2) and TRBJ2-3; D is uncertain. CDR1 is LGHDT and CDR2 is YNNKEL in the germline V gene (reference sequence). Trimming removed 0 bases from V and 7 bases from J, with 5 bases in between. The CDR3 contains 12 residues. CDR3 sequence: CASSQDLNTQYF. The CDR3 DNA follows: TGTGCCAGCAGCCAAGATTTGAATACGCAGTATTTT.